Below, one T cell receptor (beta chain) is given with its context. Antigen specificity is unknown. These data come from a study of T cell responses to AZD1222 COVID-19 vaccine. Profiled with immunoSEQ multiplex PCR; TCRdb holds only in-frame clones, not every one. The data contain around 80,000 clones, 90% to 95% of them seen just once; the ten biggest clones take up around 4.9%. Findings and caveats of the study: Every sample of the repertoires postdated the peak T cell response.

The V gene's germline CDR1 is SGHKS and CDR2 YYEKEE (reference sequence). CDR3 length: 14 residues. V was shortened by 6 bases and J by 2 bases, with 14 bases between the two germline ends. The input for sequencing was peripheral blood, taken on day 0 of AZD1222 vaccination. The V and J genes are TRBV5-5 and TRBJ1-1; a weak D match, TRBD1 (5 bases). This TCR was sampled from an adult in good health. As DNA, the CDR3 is TGTGCCAGCACCCTGGGGCAGGGCAACACTGAAGCTTTCTTT. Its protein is CASTLGQGNTEAFF.